Included here is one T cell receptor (beta chain) sequence, with context. The sample belongs to a study of OX40 agonist ivuxolimab in advanced cancers. Libraries were prepared by immunoSEQ multiplex PCR; TCRdb keeps only in-frame clonotypes and omits some of them. The top ten hold 25% of the sample, which has tens of thousands of clones, approximately 79% seen once. The CDR3 consists of 13 residues. CDR1 is LGHNA, CDR2 YNFKEQ, per germline. Trimming took off 1 base at V and 5 bases at J, with 8 bases between the two ends. The V call is TRBV4-2, the J call TRBJ1-2; D remains unclear. The input for sequencing was CD4+ or CD8+ T cells sorted from blood, taken in a trial of the OX40 agonist ivuxolimab. The receptor's source is an adult with an advanced solid tumor such as melanoma, head and neck, liver or kidney cancer. The CDR3 coding sequence is TGTGCCAGCAGCCAAGGGTCGACTTATGGCTACACCTTC. Its protein product is CASSQGSTYGYTF.